The entry below describes one T cell receptor beta chain. At one end the junction does not follow the germline gene, possibly because of a read error. Unique molecular identifiers featured in how the TCRbeta library was prepared. Via MiXCR, TCRdb re-called the PCR reads, giving one row per CDR3 protein. The table records approximately 510,000 distinct CDR3 sequences, 15% to 20% of them present only once. These data are taken from a study of T-cell reconstitution after alpha-beta-depleted transplantation in children. The germline V gene encodes CDR1 DFQATT and CDR2 SNEGSKA (reference sequence). The CDR3 is 14 residues long.

Sequenced material: PBMCs from the stem cell graft donor, taken from the stem cell graft. The chain links TRBV20-1 to TRBJ2-7; 7 bases map to TRBD2. This TCR derives from a human donor who donated a stem cell graft to a child with acute lymphoblastic leukemia. CDR3 sequence: CCASARERSYEQYF. DNA for the CDR3: TGCTGTGCTAGTGCGCGGGAGAGGTCCTACGAGCAGTACTTC.